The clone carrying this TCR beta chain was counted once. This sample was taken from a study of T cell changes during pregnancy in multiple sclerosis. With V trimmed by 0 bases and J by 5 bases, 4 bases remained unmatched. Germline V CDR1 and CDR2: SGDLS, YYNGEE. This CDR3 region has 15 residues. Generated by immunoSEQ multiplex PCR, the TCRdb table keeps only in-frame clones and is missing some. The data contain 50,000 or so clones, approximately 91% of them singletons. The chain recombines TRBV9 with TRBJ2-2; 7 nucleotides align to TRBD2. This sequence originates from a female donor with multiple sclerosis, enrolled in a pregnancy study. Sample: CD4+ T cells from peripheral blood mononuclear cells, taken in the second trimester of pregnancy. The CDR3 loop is CASSVGTSWTGELFF. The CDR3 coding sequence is TGTGCCAGCAGCGTAGGGACTAGTTGGACCGGGGAGCTGTTTTTT.